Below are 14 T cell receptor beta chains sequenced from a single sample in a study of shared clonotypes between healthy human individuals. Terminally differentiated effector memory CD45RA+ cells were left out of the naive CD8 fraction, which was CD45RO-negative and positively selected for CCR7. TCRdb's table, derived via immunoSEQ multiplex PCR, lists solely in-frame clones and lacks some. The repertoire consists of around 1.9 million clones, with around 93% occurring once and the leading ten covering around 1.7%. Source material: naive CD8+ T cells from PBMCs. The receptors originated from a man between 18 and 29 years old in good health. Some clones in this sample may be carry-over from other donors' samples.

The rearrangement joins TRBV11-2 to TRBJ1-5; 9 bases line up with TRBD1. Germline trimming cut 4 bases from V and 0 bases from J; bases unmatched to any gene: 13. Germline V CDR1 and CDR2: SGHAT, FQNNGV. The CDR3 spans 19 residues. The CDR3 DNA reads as TGTGCCAGCAGCTCCCGGACAGGGGCTCACTTTTTTAGCAATCAGCCCCAGCATTTT. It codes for CASSSRTGAHFFSNQPQHF.

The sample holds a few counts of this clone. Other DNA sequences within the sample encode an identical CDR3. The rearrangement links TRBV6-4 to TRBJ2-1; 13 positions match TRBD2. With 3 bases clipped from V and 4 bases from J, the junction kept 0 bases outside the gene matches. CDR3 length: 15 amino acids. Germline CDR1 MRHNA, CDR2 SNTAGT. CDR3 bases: TGTGCCAGCAGTGAACTAGCGGGAGGGTACAATGAGCAGTTCTTC. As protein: CASSELAGGYNEQFF.

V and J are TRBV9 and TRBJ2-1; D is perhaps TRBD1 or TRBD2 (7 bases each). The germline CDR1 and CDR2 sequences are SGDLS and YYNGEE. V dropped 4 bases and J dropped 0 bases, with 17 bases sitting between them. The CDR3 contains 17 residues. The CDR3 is CASSPGGGARSYNEQFF. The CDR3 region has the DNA TGTGCCAGCAGCCCAGGGGGGGGCGCCCGCTCCTACAATGAGCAGTTCTTC.

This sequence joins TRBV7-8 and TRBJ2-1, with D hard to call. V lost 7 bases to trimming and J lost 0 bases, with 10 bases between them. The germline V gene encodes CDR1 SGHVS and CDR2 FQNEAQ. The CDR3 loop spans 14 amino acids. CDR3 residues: CASNAESSYNEQFF. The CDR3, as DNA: TGTGCCAGCAACGCCGAAAGCTCCTACAATGAGCAGTTCTTC.

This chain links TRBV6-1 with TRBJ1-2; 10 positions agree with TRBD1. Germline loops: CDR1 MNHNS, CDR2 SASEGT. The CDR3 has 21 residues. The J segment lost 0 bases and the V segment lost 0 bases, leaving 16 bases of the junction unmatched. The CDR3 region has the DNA TGTGCCAGCAGTGAAGCGCTAAAGTTGATGGGACAGGGGCCCGCTAACTATGGCTACACCTTC. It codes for CASSEALKLMGQGPANYGYTF.

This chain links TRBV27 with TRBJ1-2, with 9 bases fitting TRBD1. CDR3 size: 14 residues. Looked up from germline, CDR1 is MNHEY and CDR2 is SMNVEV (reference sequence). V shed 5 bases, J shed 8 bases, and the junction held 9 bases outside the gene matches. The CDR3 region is CASSDTGGAGGYTF. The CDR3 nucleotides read TGTGCCAGCAGTGACACAGGGGGCGCGGGGGGCTACACCTTC.

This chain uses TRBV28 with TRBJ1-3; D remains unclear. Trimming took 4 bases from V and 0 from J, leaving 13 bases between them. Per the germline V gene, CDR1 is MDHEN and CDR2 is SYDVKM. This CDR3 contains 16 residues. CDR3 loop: CASSSHDEDSGNTIYF. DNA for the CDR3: TGTGCCAGCAGTTCGCATGACGAAGACTCTGGAAACACCATATATTTT.

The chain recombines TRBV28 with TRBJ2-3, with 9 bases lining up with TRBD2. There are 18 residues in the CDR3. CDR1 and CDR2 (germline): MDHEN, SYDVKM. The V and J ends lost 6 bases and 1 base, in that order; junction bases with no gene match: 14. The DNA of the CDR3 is TGTGCCAGCAGCCACGGTAGCGGGAGTGGCCCTGGCACAGATACGCAGTATTTT. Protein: CASSHGSGSGPGTDTQYF.

CDR3 bases: TGTGCCAGCAGCCCAGGGGTAGATGAAAAACTGTTTTTT. The encoded protein is CASSPGVDEKLFF. The chain has TRBV6-5 and TRBJ1-4; tentatively, D is TRBD1 (6 bases). The length of the CDR3 is 13 residues. Trimming pared 6 bases from V and 6 bases from J, leaving 11 bases between. From germline, CDR1 is MNHEY and CDR2 SVGAGI.

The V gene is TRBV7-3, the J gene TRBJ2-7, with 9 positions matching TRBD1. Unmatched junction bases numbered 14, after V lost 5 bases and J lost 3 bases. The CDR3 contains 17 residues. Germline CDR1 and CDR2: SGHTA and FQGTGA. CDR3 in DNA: TGTGCCAGCAGCCCCCCTTACAACGGGACAGGGTTCTACGAGCAGTACTTC. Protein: CASSPPYNGTGFYEQYF.

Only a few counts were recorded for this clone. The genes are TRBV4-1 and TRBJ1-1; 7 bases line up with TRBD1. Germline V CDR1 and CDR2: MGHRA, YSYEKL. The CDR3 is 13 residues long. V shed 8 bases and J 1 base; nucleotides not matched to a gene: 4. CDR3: CASGRGPNTEAFF. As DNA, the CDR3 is TGCGCCAGCGGGAGGGGGCCGAACACTGAAGCTTTCTTT.

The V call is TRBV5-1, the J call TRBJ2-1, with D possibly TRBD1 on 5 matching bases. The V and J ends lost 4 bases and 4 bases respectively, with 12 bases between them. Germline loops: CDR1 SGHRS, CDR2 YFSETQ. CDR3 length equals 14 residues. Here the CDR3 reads CASSPSGAYNEQFF. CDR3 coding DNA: TGCGCCAGCAGCCCAAGTGGGGCTTACAATGAGCAGTTCTTC.

CDR3 sequence: CATSTGNGGYTF. CDR3 coding DNA: TGTGCCACCAGCACGGGGAACGGCGGCTACACCTTC. The chain carries TRBV15 and TRBJ1-2, with D hard to call. In germline, CDR1 is LNHNV, CDR2 YYDKDF (reference sequence). The CDR3 sequence is 12 residues long. Trimming stripped 4 bases from V and 8 bases from J, with 11 bases between.

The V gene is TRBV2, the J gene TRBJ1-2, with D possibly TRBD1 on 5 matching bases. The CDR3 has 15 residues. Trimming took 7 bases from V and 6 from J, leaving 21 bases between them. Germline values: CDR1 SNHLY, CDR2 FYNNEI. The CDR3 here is CASTLRQGTEHGYTF. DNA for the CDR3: TGTGCCAGCACCCTTCGGCAGGGCACGGAGCATGGCTACACCTTC. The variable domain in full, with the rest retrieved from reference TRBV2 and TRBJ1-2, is EPEVTQTPSHQVTQMGQEVILRCVPISNHLYFYWYRQILGQKVEFLVSFYNNEISEKSEIFDDQFSVERPDGSNFTLKIRSTKLEDSAMYFCASTLRQGTEHGYTFGSGTRLTVV.